This TCR beta chain was profiled in a study of T cells after yellow fever vaccination. This clonotype was observed many times. Its target is not known. Whole-study results and caveats: The secondary response was weaker but peaked faster, day 5 versus 15.

The 5'RACE template-switching step produced TCR cDNA and added a universal primer site and UMIs. TCRdb reanalysed the 5' RACE reads using MiXCR and keeps one entry per CDR3 protein. The table lists some 260,000 distinct CDR3 sequences, roughly 5.2% of them singletons. The V and J ends lost 1 base and 0 bases respectively, with 6 bases between them. CDR1 and CDR2 (germline): MGHDK, SYGVNS. This CDR3 has 15 amino acids. This clonotype was obtained from a man younger than 30 who received the YFV17D yellow fever vaccine. Here the sequenced sample was CD4+ T cells sorted from PBMCs, taken on the day of the yellow fever booster vaccination. The chain carries TRBV25-1 and TRBJ2-2, with D possibly matching TRBD2 (5 bases). In DNA form, the CDR3 reads TGTGCCAGCAGTGAATTGAGGGCGAACACCGGGGAGCTGTTTTTT. Translating gives CASSELRANTGELFF.